These 14 T cell receptor beta chains share one sample of origin, sequenced in a study of blood T cell repertoires in COVID-19. Clones were sequenced by immunoSEQ multiplex PCR, and TCRdb holds only the in-frame ones, with some missing. The sample has hundreds of thousands of clones; about 90% are singletons. The sequenced sample consisted of peripheral blood. The source is a woman aged 50 to 60 who had recovered from COVID-19.

This chain's CDR3 is CASSLHGTVNTEAFF. CDR3 sequence (DNA): TGTGCCAGCAGCTTACACGGGACAGTGAACACTGAAGCTTTCTTT. The chain employs TRBV7-9 and TRBJ1-1, with 7 bases lining up with TRBD1. The V gene end was trimmed by 2 bases and the J gene end by 0 bases; junction bases not matched to a gene: 3. CDR3 size: 15 residues. Germline-derived CDR1 and CDR2 are SEHNR and FQNEAQ (reference sequence).

The V and J genes are TRBV10-3 and TRBJ2-1; 10 bases align to TRBD2. Per the germline V gene, CDR1 is ENHRY and CDR2 is SYGVKD. The length of the CDR3 is 15 residues. With 6 bases clipped from V and 4 bases from J, the junction kept 6 bases outside the gene matches. CDR3 nucleotide sequence: TGTGCCATCAGGACCGGGACTAGCGAATACAATGAGCAGTTCTTC. It codes for CAIRTGTSEYNEQFF.

The chain carries TRBV6-5 and TRBJ2-7, with 8 bases identical to TRBD2. V shed 5 bases, J shed 1 base, and the junction held 7 bases outside the gene matches. This CDR3 has 15 amino acids. Germline V gives CDR1 MNHEY, CDR2 SVGAGI. CDR3 sequence (DNA): TGTGCCAGCAGTCGGGAGGGGGGGCCGTCCTACGAGCAGTACTTC. Protein sequence: CASSREGGPSYEQYF.

V gene TRBV10-3 combines with J gene TRBJ1-1; D is possibly TRBD1 (5 bases). CDR3 length: 14 amino acids. CDR1 and CDR2 (germline): ENHRY, SYGVKD. Trimming cost V 5 bases and J 2 bases, with 12 bases left between them. CDR3 protein: CAISIQGTNTEAFF. The CDR3 region has the DNA TGTGCCATCAGTATCCAGGGAACTAACACTGAAGCTTTCTTT.

This clone was seen at least ten times. This chain uses TRBV11-2 with TRBJ2-5; TRBD2 is a possible D gene (7 bases). With 4 bases removed from V and 5 bases from J, the gap between germline ends came to 23 bases. This CDR3 contains 17 residues. The germline V gene has CDR1 SGHAT and CDR2 FQNNGV. The CDR3 DNA follows: TGTGCCAGCAGCTCCGTGTTCGGCGGGGGCGCCCGGGAGACCCAGTACTTC. It is translated as CASSSVFGGGARETQYF.

The genes are TRBV27 and TRBJ2-1, with 9 bases fitting TRBD2. The germline gives CDR1 MNHEY, CDR2 SMNVEV (reference sequence). The CDR3 totals 17 residues. The V segment lost 5 bases and the J segment 9 bases; nucleotides outside the gene matches: 17. The CDR3 nucleotides are TGTGCCAGCAGTAACCCCCGGGGCGGGGGGGATGTACCTGAGCAGTTCTTC. Translating gives CASSNPRGGGDVPEQFF.

Of note for this clone: The junction does not match germline at one end; this may be a read error. The V and J genes are TRBV7-7 and TRBJ1-1; 8 bases map to TRBD1. The length of the CDR3 is 13 residues. Germline V CDR1 and CDR2: SSHAT, FNYEAQ (reference sequence). DNA for the CDR3: TGTGCTAGCAGCTTAGACAGGGGTACTGAAGCTTTCTTT. Translated: CASSLDRGTEAFF.

This chain joins TRBV9 and TRBJ2-3; the D is unclear. CDR1 is SGDLS, CDR2 YYNGEE, per germline. Trimming stripped 3 bases from V and 7 bases from J, with 6 bases between. The CDR3 has 11 amino acids. The CDR3 DNA reads as TGTGCCAGCAGCGCACAGAATACGCAGTATTTT. Amino acids: CASSAQNTQYF.

The rearrangement links TRBV11-2 to TRBJ1-3; 7 bases are a match to TRBD1. CDR3 length: 17 amino acids. Germline trimming cut 5 bases from V and 3 bases from J; bases unmatched to any gene: 13. Germline CDR1 SGHAT, CDR2 FQNNGV. The CDR3 reads CASSPRQGTEYGNTIYF. The CDR3 bases are TGTGCCAGCAGCCCCCGACAGGGAACTGAGTATGGAAACACCATATATTTT.

The chain is built from TRBV7-9 and TRBJ1-1, with D hard to call. CDR1 SEHNR and CDR2 FQNEAQ come from the germline V gene (reference sequence). This CDR3 contains 15 residues. Deletions cut 4 bases from V and 1 base from J, with 13 bases between. DNA of the CDR3: TGTGCCAGCAGCTCATTTATTTCCAGGAACACTGAAGCTTTCTTT. It encodes CASSSFISRNTEAFF.

The V and J genes are TRBV6-5 and TRBJ2-1; weak D call: TRBD1 (6 bases). The CDR3 runs to 15 residues. The germline V gene has CDR1 MNHEY and CDR2 SVGAGI. The germline V and J ends were trimmed by 6 bases and 4 bases, with 16 bases remaining between them. The CDR3 here is CASRKLDSPYNEQFF. Here the CDR3 DNA reads TGTGCCAGCAGGAAACTGGACAGCCCTTACAATGAGCAGTTCTTC.

This clone was seen a single time. The rearrangement links TRBV5-1 to TRBJ2-7; 9 bases fit TRBD1. The germline V gene encodes CDR1 SGHRS and CDR2 YFSETQ. V shed 2 bases and J 3 bases; nucleotides not matched to a gene: 12. This CDR3 region has 17 residues. DNA for the CDR3: TGCGCCAGCAGCTTATCTGTTTTGTCGGGACAGGGCTACGAGCAGTACTTC. Translating gives CASSLSVLSGQGYEQYF. Variable domain in full (rest from reference TRBV5-1 and TRBJ2-7): KAGVTQTPRYLIKTRGQQVTLSCSPISGHRSVSWYQQTPGQGLQFLFEYFSETQRNKGNFPGRFSGRQFSNSRSEMNVSTLELGDSALYLCASSLSVLSGQGYEQYFGPGTRLTVT.

The V and J genes are TRBV5-8 and TRBJ2-2; 9 bases match TRBD2. Germline CDR1 and CDR2: SGHTS and YDEGEE. The ends lost 2 bases at V and 3 bases at J; junction bases unmatched: 5. The CDR3 runs to 16 residues. The CDR3 DNA reads as TGTGCCAGCAGCTTAGCGGGAGGATCAGACACCGGGGAGCTGTTTTTT. Protein: CASSLAGGSDTGELFF.

The chain carries TRBV18 and TRBJ2-1; 9 bases fit TRBD2. CDR1 and CDR2 from the germline V gene are KGHSH and LQKENI. Germline trimming cut 0 bases from V and 10 bases from J; bases unmatched to any gene: 10. The CDR3 covers 16 residues. CDR3 nucleotides: TGTGCCAGCTCACCACCAACAGCTCCGGGACTAGCCGAGCAGTTCTTC. Protein sequence: CASSPPTAPGLAEQFF.